These T cell receptor beta chains were read from a single sample in a study of liver allograft versus peripheral blood T cells. Using its own MiXCR run on the reads, TCRdb lists one record per CDR3 protein. The data contain 7,000 to 10,000 distinct CDR3 sequences, around 21% of them singletons. These receptor sequences come from a human patient who had a liver transplant. Some T cells may have come from the graft donor. Both conserved end residues are part of each CDR3. D genes are given only for firm matches. The size field is filled for only some rows; it gives once, few, many or a size class.

D: TRBD2; J: TRBJ2-2; size: many; V: TRBV28; DNA: TGTGCCAGCAGTTTACTAGCGGGGGAGAACACCGGGGAGCTGTTTTTT; CDR3: CASSLLAGENTGELFF
D: TRBD2; J: TRBJ2-1; size: -; V: TRBV28; DNA: TGTGCCAGCAGTTCGTTAGCGGGAGGAGCCTACAATGAGCAGTTCTTC; CDR3: CASSSLAGGAYNEQFF
D: -; J: TRBJ1-1; size: -; V: TRBV20-1; DNA: TGCAGTGCTCCCCTCCGGGAGGGTGGCGCGCTGGGCACTGAAGCTTTCTTT; CDR3: CSAPLREGGALGTEAFF
D: TRBD1; J: TRBJ1-2; size: medium-sized; V: TRBV27; DNA: TGTGCCAGCAGTCAAGGCGCCTTGGGACAGGGGACAACTGGCTACACCTTC; CDR3: CASSQGALGQGTTGYTF
D: TRBD1; J: TRBJ2-7; size: few; V: TRBV5-4; DNA: TGTGCCAGCAGGGTGGACAGGGGCGACGAGCAGTACTTC; CDR3: CASRVDRGDEQYF
D: TRBD1; J: TRBJ2-7; size: -; V: TRBV19; DNA: TGTGCCAGTAGTTTCCTAGGGGGCCGGGGCGAGCAGTACTTC; CDR3: CASSFLGGRGEQYF
D: -; J: TRBJ2-7; size: medium-sized; V: TRBV27; DNA: TGTGCCAGCAGCCCAGGGAAGTGGGGGGTGGGGGTAACCTACGAGCAGTACTTC; CDR3: CASSPGKWGVGVTYEQYF
D: -; J: TRBJ1-5; size: -; V: TRBV30; DNA: TGTGCCTGGAGTGAGGGTAGCAATCAGCCCCAGCATTTT; CDR3: CAWSEGSNQPQHF
D: TRBD2; J: TRBJ2-2; size: -; V: TRBV6-5; DNA: TGTGCCAGCAGTTACTCGACTAGCGGGGTGAACACCGGGGAGCTGTTTTTT; CDR3: CASSYSTSGVNTGELFF
D: -; J: TRBJ1-1; size: medium-sized; V: TRBV19; DNA: TGTGCCAGTACCACGGCCCGCGTAGCTTTCTTT; CDR3: CASTTARVAFF
D: -; J: TRBJ2-3; size: few; V: TRBV5-6; DNA: TGTGCCAGCAGCTTTGACTACACAGATACGCAGTATTTT; CDR3: CASSFDYTDTQYF
D: -; J: TRBJ1-1; size: many; V: TRBV12-3/TRBV12-4; DNA: TGTGCCAGCAAGCACCGACGGTTGAACACTGAAGCTTTCTTT; CDR3: CASKHRRLNTEAFF
D: -; J: TRBJ1-2; size: medium-sized; V: TRBV19; DNA: TGTGCCAGTAGTATATTTTCGGGGAGCGGCTACACCTTC; CDR3: CASSIFSGSGYTF
D: -; J: TRBJ1-1; size: medium-sized; V: TRBV29-1; DNA: TGCAGCGTCGCCCCGGACGGCTACACTGAAGCTTTCTTT; CDR3: CSVAPDGYTEAFF
D: TRBD2; J: TRBJ2-3; size: -; V: TRBV20-1; DNA: TGCAGTGCTTGGGTGGCGGGAGGAAGCACAGATACGCAGTATTTT; CDR3: CSAWVAGGSTDTQYF
D: TRBD1; J: TRBJ2-7; size: once; V: TRBV11-2; DNA: TGTGCCAGCAGCCCTAAACCAGGGGGCTTCTACGAGCAGTACTTC; CDR3: CASSPKPGGFYEQYF
D: -; J: TRBJ2-7; size: medium-sized; V: TRBV18; DNA: TGTGCCAGCTCACCGGCAAGAATTAGCTCCTACGAGCAGTACTTC; CDR3: CASSPARISSYEQYF
D: -; J: TRBJ2-1; size: -; V: TRBV12-3/TRBV12-4; DNA: TGTGCCAGCAGCCTCACAGGTAATGAGCAGTTCTTC; CDR3: CASSLTGNEQFF
D: -; J: TRBJ1-6; size: medium-sized; V: TRBV18; DNA: TGTGCCAGCTCACCACCAGGGACGGACCCTTCACCCCTCCACTTT; CDR3: CASSPPGTDPSPLHF
D: TRBD1; J: TRBJ1-4; size: -; V: TRBV28; DNA: TGTGCCAGCAGTCAGGGGGGTAACAATGAAAAACTGTTTTTT; CDR3: CASSQGGNNEKLFF
D: -; J: TRBJ1-6; size: medium-sized; V: TRBV6-6; DNA: TGTGCCAGCAGACCCCTTCAAGGCTATAATTCACCCCTCCACTTT; CDR3: CASRPLQGYNSPLHF
D: TRBD2; J: TRBJ2-3; size: many; V: TRBV19; DNA: TGTGCCAGTAGTATAGATGCGGCTAGCGGGGGCCTGCCAGATACGCAGTATTTT; CDR3: CASSIDAASGGLPDTQYF
D: -; J: TRBJ2-3; size: -; V: TRBV7-9; DNA: TGTGCCAGCAGCTTACTGCTAGGCACAGATACGCAGTATTTT; CDR3: CASSLLLGTDTQYF
D: -; J: TRBJ1-1; size: medium-sized; V: TRBV29-1; DNA: TGCAGCGTTGAAGTACGGGCAGGCAACACTGAAGCTTTCTTT; CDR3: CSVEVRAGNTEAFF
D: TRBD1; J: TRBJ1-5; size: few; V: TRBV5-3; DNA: TGTGCCAGAAGCCCCTCGCTGGGACCGGACAGGGTTTTACCTAGCAATCAGCCCCAGCATTTT; CDR3: CARSPSLGPDRVLPSNQPQHF
D: TRBD1; J: TRBJ2-2; size: -; V: TRBV2; DNA: TGTGCCAGCAGAAGGGGGCCCACGAACACCGGGGAGCTGTTTTTT; CDR3: CASRRGPTNTGELFF
D: TRBD1; J: TRBJ2-7; size: few; V: TRBV19; DNA: TGTGCCAGTAGTACATCGACAGGGGGTTTCTTTTACGAGCAGTACTTC; CDR3: CASSTSTGGFFYEQYF
D: TRBD1; J: TRBJ1-5; size: -; V: TRBV2; DNA: TGTGCCAGCAGTTCCGGGACAGAGGGCAATCAGCCCCAGCATTTT; CDR3: CASSSGTEGNQPQHF
D: TRBD1; J: TRBJ2-7; size: medium-sized; V: TRBV29-1; DNA: TGCAGCGTTGGACAGGGGGCAAATGAGCAGTACTTC; CDR3: CSVGQGANEQYF
D: -; J: TRBJ1-1; size: -; V: TRBV20-1; DNA: TGCAGTGCTGCTTATCGGGAGTCATTAGGGGCCCCAACTCGGAGAAACACTGAAGCTTTCTTT; CDR3: CSAAYRESLGAPTRRNTEAFF
D: -; J: TRBJ1-1; size: -; V: TRBV20-1; DNA: TGCAGTGCTGTCGGGACACCTGACACTGAAGCTTTCTTT; CDR3: CSAVGTPDTEAFF
D: TRBD1; J: TRBJ1-5; size: -; V: TRBV15; DNA: TGTGCCAACAGCAGAGAAGGGGGCTGGAGCAATCAGCCCCAGCATTTT; CDR3: CANSREGGWSNQPQHF
D: TRBD1; J: TRBJ1-3; size: many; V: TRBV30; DNA: TGTGCCGCGAACAGGGGCGCAAAGAACACCATATATTTT; CDR3: CAANRGAKNTIYF
D: TRBD2; J: TRBJ2-1; size: -; V: TRBV7-9; DNA: TGTGCCAGCAGCTTCGGTAGCGGGGGCGGGAATGAGCAGTTCTTC; CDR3: CASSFGSGGGNEQFF
D: TRBD2; J: TRBJ2-7; size: -; V: TRBV20-1; DNA: TGCAGTGCTCCCCTCACTAGCGGGATAAGAGAGCAGTACTTC; CDR3: CSAPLTSGIREQYF
D: TRBD2; J: TRBJ2-3; size: -; V: TRBV7-9; DNA: TGTGCCAGCAACTTAGGGTTATTAGCGGGGGGGCCTATCCCACACACAAGAGATACGCAGTATTTT; CDR3: CASNLGLLAGGPIPHTRDTQYF